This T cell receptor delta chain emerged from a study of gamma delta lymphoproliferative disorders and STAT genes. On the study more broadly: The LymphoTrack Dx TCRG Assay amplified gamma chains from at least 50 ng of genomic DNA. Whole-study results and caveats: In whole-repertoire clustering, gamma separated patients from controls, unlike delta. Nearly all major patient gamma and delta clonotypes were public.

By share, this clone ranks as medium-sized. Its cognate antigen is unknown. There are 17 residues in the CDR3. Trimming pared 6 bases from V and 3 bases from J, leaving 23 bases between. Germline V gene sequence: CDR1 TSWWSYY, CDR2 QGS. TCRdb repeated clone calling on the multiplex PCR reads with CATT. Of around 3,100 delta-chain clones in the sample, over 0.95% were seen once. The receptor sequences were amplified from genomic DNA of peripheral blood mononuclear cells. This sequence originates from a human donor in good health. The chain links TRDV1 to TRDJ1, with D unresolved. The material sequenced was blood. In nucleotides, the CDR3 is TGTGCTCTTGGCCCCACCCACCTCTCTTATTCGGCCGATAAACTCATCTTT. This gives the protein CALGPTHLSYSADKLIF.